The sequence of this TCR beta chain was determined in a study of blood T cell repertoires in COVID-19. Study summary: The analysed material was cDNA or gDNA that came from T cells, B-cell-depleted T cells, or PBMCs.

Sequencing used immunoSEQ multiplex PCR; TCRdb keeps in-frame clones, though not all of them. The sample has approximately 140,000 clones; about 90% are singletons. The sequenced sample was peripheral blood. The receptor was isolated from an older woman with active or convalescent COVID-19.

The CDR3 reads CASSGGTSGTRGYTF. CDR3 in DNA: TGTGCCAGCAGTGGGGGGACTTCAGGGACGAGGGGCTACACCTTC. The J gene is TRBJ1-2, the V gene TRBV6-6; a possible D gene is TRBD1 (5 bases). The germline V gene has CDR1 MNHNY and CDR2 SVGAGI (reference sequence). CDR3 length: 15 amino acids. Trimming took off 5 bases at V and 8 bases at J, with 21 bases between the two ends.